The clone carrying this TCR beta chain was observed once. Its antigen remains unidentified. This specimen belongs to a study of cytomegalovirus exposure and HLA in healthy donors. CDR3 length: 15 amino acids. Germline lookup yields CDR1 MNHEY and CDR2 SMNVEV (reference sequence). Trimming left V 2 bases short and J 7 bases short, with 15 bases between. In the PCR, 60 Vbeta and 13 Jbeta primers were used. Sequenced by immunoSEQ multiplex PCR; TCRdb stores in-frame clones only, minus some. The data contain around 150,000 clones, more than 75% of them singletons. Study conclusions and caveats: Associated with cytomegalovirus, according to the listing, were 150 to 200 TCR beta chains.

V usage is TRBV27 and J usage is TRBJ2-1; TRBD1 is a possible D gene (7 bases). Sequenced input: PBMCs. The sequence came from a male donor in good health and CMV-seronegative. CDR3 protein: CASSLRRGRENEQFF. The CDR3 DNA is TGTGCCAGCAGTTTACGGAGGGGGCGAGAGAATGAGCAGTTCTTC.